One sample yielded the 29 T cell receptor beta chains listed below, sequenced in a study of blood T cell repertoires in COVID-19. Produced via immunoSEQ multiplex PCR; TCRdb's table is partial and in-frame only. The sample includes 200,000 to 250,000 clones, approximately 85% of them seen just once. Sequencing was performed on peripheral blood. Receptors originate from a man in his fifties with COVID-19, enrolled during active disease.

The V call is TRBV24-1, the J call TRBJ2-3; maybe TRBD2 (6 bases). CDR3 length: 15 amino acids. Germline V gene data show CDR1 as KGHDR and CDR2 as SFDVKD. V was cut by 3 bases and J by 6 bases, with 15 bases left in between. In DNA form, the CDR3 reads TGTGCCACCAGTGATACCGGAAGTGGAGGGGATACGCAGTATTTT. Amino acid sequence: CATSDTGSGGDTQYF.

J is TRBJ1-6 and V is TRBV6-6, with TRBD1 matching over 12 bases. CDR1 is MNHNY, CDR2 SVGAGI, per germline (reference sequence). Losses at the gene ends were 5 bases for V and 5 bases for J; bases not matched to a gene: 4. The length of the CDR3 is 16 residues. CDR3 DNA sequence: TGTGCCAGCAGTACGGGACAGGGGGCGAATAATTCACCCCTCCACTTT. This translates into CASSTGQGANNSPLHF.

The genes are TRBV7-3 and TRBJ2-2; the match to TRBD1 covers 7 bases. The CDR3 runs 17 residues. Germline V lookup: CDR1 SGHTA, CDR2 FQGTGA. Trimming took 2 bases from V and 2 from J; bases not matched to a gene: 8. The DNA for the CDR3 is TGTGCCAGCAGCTTAGGATCCAGGACAGGAAACACCGGGGAGCTGTTTTTT. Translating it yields CASSLGSRTGNTGELFF. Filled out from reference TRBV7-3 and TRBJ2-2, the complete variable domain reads GAGVSQTPSNKVTEKGKYVELRCDPISGHTALYWYRQSLGQGPEFLIYFQGTGAADDSGLPNDRFFAVRPEGSVSTLKIQRTERGDSAVYLCASSLGSRTGNTGELFFGEGSRLTVL.

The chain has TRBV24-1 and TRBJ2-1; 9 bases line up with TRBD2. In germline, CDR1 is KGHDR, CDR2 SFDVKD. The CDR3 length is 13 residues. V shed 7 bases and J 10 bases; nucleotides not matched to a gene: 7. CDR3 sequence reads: CATRGLAGREQFF. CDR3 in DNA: TGTGCCACCAGGGGGCTAGCGGGGAGAGAGCAGTTCTTC.

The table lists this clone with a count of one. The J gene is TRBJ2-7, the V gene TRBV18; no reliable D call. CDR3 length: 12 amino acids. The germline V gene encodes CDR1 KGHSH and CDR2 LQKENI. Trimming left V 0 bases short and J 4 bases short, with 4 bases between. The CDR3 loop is CASSPPSYEQYF. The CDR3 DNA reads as TGTGCCAGCTCACCACCGTCGTACGAGCAGTACTTC.

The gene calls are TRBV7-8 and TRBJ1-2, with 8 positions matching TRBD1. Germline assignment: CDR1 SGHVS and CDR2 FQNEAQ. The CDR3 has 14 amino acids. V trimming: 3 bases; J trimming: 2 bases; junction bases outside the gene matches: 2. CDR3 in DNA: TGTGCCAGCAGCTTCTACAGGGGGAACTATGGCTACACCTTC. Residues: CASSFYRGNYGYTF.

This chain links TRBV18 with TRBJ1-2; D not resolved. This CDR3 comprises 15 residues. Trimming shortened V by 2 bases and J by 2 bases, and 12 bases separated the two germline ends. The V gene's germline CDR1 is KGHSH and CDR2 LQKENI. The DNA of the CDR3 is TGTGCCAGCTCACCATCATTCGAGAGGAACTATGGCTACACCTTC. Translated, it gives CASSPSFERNYGYTF.

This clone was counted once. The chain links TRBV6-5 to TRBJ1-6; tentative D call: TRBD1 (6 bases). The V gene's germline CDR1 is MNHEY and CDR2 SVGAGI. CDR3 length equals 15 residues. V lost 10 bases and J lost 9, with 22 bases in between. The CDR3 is CATDGGAGIGSPLHF. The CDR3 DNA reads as TGTGCCACCGACGGGGGGGCAGGGATAGGTTCACCCCTCCACTTT.

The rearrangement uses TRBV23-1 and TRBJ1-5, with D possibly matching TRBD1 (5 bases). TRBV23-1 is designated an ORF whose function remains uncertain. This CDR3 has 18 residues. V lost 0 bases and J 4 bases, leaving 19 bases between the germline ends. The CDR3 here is CASSQSTVQRIENQPQHF. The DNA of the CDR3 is TGCGCCAGCAGTCAATCGACAGTCCAGAGGATCGAAAATCAGCCCCAGCATTTT.

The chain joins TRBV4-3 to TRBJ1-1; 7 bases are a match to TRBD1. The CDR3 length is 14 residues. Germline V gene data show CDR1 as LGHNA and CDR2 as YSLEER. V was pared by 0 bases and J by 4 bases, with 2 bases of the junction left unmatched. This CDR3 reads CASSQETGATEAFF. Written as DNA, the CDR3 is TGCGCCAGCAGCCAAGAAACAGGGGCCACTGAAGCTTTCTTT.

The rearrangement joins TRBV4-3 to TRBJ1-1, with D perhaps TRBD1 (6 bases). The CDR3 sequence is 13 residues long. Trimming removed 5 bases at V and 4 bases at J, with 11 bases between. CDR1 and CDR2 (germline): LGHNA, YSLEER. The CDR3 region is CASSRGSGTEAFF. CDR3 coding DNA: TGCGCCAGCAGCAGGGGGTCGGGCACTGAAGCTTTCTTT.

In nucleotides, the CDR3 is TGTGCCAGCAGGAAACAGGGGGACGTTCTAGAAAAACTGTTTTTT. It yields the protein CASRKQGDVLEKLFF. The rearrangement uses TRBV2 and TRBJ1-4; 8 bases map to TRBD1. V trimming: 6 bases; J trimming: 8 bases; junction bases outside the gene matches: 11. In germline, CDR1 is SNHLY, CDR2 FYNNEI. This CDR3 has 15 residues.

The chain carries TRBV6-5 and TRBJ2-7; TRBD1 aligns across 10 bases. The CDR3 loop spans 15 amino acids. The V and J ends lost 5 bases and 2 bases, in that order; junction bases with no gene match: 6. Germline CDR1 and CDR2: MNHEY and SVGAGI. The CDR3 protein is CASSTRTGGAYEQYF. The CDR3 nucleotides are TGTGCCAGCAGTACTAGGACAGGGGGTGCCTACGAGCAGTACTTC.

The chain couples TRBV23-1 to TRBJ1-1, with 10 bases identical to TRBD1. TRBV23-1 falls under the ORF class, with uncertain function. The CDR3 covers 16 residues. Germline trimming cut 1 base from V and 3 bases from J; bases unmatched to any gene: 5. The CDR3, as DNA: TGCGCCAGCAGTCAATTCTCGGACAGGGGGGACACTGAAGCTTTCTTT. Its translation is CASSQFSDRGDTEAFF.

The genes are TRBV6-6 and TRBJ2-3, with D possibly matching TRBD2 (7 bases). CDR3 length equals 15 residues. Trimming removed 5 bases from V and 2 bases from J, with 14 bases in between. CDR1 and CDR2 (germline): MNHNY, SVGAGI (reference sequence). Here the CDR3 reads CASSKGGGLTDTQYF. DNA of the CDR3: TGTGCCAGCAGTAAAGGGGGGGGACTCACAGATACGCAGTATTTT.

CDR3: CASSRAGRAIEQYF. In nucleotides, the CDR3 is TGTGCCAGCAGTCGGGCGGGACGGGCCATCGAGCAGTACTTC. The genes are TRBV2 and TRBJ2-7; possibly TRBD2 for D (6 bases). Trimming left V 5 bases short and J 6 bases short, with 17 bases between. Germline-derived CDR1 and CDR2 are SNHLY and FYNNEI. The CDR3 totals 14 residues.

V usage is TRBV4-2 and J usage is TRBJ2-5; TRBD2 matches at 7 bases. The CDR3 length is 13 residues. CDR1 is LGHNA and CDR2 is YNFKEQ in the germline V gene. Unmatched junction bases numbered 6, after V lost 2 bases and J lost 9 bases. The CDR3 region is CASSQWGGLAQYF. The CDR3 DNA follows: TGTGCCAGCAGCCAATGGGGGGGGTTGGCCCAGTACTTC.

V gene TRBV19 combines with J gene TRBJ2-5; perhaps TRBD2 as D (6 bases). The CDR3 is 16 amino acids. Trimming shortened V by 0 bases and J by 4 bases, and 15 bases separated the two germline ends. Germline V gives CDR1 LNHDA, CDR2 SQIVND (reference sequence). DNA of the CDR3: TGTGCCAGTAGTATAGATTCGGGACTCCGAGGAGAGACCCAGTACTTC. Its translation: CASSIDSGLRGETQYF. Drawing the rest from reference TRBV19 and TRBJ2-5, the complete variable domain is DGGITQSPKYLFRKEGQNVTLSCEQNLNHDAMYWYRQDPGQGLRLIYYSQIVNDFQKGDIAEGYSVSREKKESFPLTVTSAQKNPTAFYLCASSIDSGLRGETQYFGPGTRLLVL.

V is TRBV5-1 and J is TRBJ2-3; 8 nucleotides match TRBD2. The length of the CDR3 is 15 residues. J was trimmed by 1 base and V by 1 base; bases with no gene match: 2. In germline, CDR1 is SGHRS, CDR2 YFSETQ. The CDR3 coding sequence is TGCGCCAGCAGCTTGTCGCGGGGGGGCACAGATACGCAGTATTTT. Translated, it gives CASSLSRGGTDTQYF.

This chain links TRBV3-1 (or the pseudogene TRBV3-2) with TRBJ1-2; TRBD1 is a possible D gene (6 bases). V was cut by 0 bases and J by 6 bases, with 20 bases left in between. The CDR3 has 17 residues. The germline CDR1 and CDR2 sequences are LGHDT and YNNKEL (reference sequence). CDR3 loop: CASSQDGTLRLPNGYTF. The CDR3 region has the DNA TGTGCCAGCAGCCAAGATGGGACACTTCGGCTTCCTAATGGCTACACCTTC.

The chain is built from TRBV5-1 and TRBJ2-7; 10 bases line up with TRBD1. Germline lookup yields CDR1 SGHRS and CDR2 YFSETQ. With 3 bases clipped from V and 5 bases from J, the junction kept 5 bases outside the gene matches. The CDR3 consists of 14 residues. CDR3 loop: CASSSGQGKHEQYF. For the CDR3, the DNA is TGCGCCAGCAGCTCGGGACAGGGGAAACACGAGCAGTACTTC.

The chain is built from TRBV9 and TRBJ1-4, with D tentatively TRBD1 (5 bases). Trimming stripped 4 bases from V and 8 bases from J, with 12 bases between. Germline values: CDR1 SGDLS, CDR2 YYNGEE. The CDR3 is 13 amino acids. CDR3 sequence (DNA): TGTGCCAGCAGCAGGGGTAGTGGAGAAAAACTGTTTTTT. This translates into CASSRGSGEKLFF.

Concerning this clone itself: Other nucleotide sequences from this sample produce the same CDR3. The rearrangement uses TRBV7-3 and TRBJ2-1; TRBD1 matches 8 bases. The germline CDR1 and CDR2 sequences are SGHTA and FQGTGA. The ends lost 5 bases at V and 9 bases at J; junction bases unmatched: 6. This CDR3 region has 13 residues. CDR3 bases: TGTGCCAGCAGCCCCGGGACAGGTGGTGAGCAGTTCTTC. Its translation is CASSPGTGGEQFF.

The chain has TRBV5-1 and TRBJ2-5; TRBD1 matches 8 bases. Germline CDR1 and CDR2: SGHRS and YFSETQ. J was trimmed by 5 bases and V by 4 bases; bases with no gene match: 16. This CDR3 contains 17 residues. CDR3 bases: TGCGCCAGCAGCCGAGGGCCACAGGGGGTCTTTGGGGAGACCCAGTACTTC. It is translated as CASSRGPQGVFGETQYF.

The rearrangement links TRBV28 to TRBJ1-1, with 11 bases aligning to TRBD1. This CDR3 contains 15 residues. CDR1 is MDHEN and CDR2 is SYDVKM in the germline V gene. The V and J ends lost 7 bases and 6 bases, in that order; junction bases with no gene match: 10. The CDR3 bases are TGTGCCAGCACCCTTCGCCGGGACAGGGGGTCTGAAGCTTTCTTT. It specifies CASTLRRDRGSEAFF.

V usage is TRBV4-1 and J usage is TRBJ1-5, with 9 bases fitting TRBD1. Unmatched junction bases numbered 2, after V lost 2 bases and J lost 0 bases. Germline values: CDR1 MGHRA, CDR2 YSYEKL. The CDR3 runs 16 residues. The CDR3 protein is CASSQRDRVSNQPQHF. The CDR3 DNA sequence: TGCGCCAGCAGCCAACGGGACAGGGTTAGCAATCAGCCCCAGCATTTT.

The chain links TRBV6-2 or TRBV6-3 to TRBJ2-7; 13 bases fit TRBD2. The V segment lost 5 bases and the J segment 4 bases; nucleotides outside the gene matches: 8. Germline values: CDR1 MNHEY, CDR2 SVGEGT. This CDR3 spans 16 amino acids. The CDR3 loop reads CASSPGTSGDLYEQYF. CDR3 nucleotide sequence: TGTGCCAGCAGTCCAGGGACTAGCGGGGATCTTTACGAGCAGTACTTC.

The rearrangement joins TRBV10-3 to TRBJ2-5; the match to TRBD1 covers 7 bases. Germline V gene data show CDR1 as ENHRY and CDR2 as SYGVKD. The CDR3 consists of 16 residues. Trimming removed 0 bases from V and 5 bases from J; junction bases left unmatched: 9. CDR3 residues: CAISESREGAFETQYF. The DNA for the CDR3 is TGTGCCATCAGTGAGTCTCGAGAGGGGGCTTTCGAGACCCAGTACTTC.

CDR3 protein: CASSQVLLNTGELFF. The CDR3 DNA sequence: TGTGCCAGCAGCCAAGTACTGCTGAACACCGGGGAGCTGTTTTTT. The gene calls are TRBV3-1 (or the pseudogene TRBV3-2) and TRBJ2-2; D ambiguous. Trimming left V 1 base short and J 1 base short, with 7 bases between. This CDR3 has 15 residues. CDR1 LGHDT and CDR2 YNNKEL come from the germline V gene (reference sequence).